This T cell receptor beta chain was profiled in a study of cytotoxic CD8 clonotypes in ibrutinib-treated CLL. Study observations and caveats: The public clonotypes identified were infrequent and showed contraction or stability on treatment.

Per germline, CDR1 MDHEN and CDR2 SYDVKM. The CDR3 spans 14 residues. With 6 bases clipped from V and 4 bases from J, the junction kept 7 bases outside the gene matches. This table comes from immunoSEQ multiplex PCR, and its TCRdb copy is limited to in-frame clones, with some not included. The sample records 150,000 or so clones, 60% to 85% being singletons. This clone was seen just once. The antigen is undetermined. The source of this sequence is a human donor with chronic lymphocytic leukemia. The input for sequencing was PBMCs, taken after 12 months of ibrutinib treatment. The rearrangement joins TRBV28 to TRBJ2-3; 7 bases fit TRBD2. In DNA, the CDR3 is TGTGCCAGCAGCCCCTGGGGAGGGGCAGATACGCAGTATTTT. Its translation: CASSPWGGADTQYF.